This T cell receptor (beta chain) was recorded in a study of regulatory T cells in long-lasting Graves disease. Study-level points and caveats: Those with persistent disease had in common more public clonotypes (about 2,500) than new patients (approximately 890). TRBV28, TRBJ1-2 and TRBJ2-5 were segments that persistent disease favored.

CDR3 length: 12 residues. The V and J ends lost 6 bases and 8 bases respectively, with 15 bases between them. Looked up from germline, CDR1 is DFQATT and CDR2 is SNEGSKA (reference sequence). In building TCR beta libraries, iRepertoire HTBI primers were used together with Arm-PCR of CDR3 regions. TCRdb processed the multiplex PCR reads anew with MiXCR; each CDR3 protein has one entry. Counted here are about 400,000 distinct CDR3 sequences, 15% to 20% occurring once; the ten biggest clones make up roughly a fifth. The time point is: newly diagnosed GD, antithyroid drugs for less than 3 months. RNA isolated from PBMCs was used to make the TCR library. This clonotype has at least ten counts. Its specificity is not known. The same data also went into a second study, on T cells in Graves' hyperthyroidism and ophthalmopathy.

The J gene is TRBJ2-3, the V gene TRBV20-1, with D uncertain. The input for sequencing was peripheral blood mononuclear cells (PBMCs), taken at new diagnosis, from a patient treated with antithyroid drugs. This receptor was identified in a woman aged 18-29 years with Graves disease. CDR3 in DNA: TGCAGTGCCACCCGTGGGGTCGGTACGCAGTATTTT. It yields the protein CSATRGVGTQYF.